The clone carrying this T cell receptor beta chain was counted ten times or more. These data come from a study of metastatic and nonmetastatic thyroid tumors. Patients were all untreated before their thyroid surgery. TCRdb reassembled clones from the PCR reads with MiXCR. The sample has tens of thousands of clones, around 21% seen once. The sequence derives from a female donor with papillary thyroid cancer or a benign thyroid nodule (not recorded which). Some clones in this sample may be carry-over from other donors' samples. The source material was blood.

In DNA, the CDR3 is TGTGCCAGCAGTTCTGCGACTAGCGGGACGTGGGGAGGGGATACGCAGTATTTT. Encoded protein: CASSSATSGTWGGDTQYF. The rearrangement joins TRBV12-3 or TRBV12-4 to TRBJ2-3; 11 nucleotides line up with TRBD2. The V segment lost 4 bases and the J segment 6 bases; nucleotides outside the gene matches: 15. The CDR3 is made up of 18 amino acids.